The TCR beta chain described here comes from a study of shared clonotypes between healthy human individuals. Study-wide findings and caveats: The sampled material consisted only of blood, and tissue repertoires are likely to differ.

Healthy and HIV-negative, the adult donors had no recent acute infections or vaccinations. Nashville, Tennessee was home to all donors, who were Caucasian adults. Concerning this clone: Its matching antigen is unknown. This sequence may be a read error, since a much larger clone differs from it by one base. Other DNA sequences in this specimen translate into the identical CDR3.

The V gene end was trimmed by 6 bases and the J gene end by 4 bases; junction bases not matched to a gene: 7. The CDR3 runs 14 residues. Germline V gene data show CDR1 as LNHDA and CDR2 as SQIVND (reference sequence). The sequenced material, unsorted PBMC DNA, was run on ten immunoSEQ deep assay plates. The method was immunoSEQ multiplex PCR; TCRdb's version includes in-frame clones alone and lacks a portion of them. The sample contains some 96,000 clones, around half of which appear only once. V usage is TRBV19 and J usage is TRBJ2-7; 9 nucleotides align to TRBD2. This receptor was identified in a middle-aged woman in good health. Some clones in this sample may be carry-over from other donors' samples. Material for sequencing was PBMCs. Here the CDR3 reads CASSMSSGRYEQYF. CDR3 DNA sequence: TGTGCCAGTAGCATGAGTAGCGGGAGATACGAGCAGTACTTC.